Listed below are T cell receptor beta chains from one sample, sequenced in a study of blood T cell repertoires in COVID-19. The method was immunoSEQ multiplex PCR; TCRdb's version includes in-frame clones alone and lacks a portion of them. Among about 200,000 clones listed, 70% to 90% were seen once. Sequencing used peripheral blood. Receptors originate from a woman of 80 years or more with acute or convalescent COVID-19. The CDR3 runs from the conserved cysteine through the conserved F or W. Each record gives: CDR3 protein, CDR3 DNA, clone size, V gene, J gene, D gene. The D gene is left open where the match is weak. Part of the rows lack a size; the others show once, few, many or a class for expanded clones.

CASSQADGRRTEAFF	TGCGCCAGCAGCCAAGCCGACGGGAGGCGGACTGAAGCTTTCTTT	.	TRBV4-3	TRBJ1-1	.
CASSSSGQGREAFF	TGTGCCAGCAGCTCGTCGGGACAGGGTAGGGAAGCTTTCTTT	.	TRBV7-2	TRBJ1-1	TRBD1
CASSFDRGSYNEQFF	TGTGCCAGCTCGTTCGACAGGGGCTCCTACAATGAGCAGTTCTTC	.	TRBV18	TRBJ2-1	TRBD1
CASSFGQNQPQHF	TGTGCCAGCAGCTTCGGACAGAATCAGCCCCAGCATTTT	.	TRBV5-8	TRBJ1-5	.
CASSLAGDQPQHF	TGTGCCAGCAGCTTAGCGGGAGATCAGCCCCAGCATTTT	.	TRBV7-2	TRBJ1-5	.
CASSEWREVSSYNEQFF	TGCGCCAGCAGTGAGTGGCGGGAAGTGAGCTCCTACAATGAGCAGTTCTTC	.	TRBV10-2	TRBJ2-1	.
CASSLRDRVLGTGELFF	TGCGCCAGCAGCCTCCGGGACAGGGTTTTGGGCACCGGGGAGCTGTTTTTT	once	TRBV4-3	TRBJ2-2	TRBD1
CASSVIQGAADTQYF	TGTGCCAGCAGTGTAATACAGGGGGCGGCAGATACGCAGTATTTT	.	TRBV2	TRBJ2-3	TRBD1
CASSQGAAGTEAFF	TGTGCCAGCTCACAGGGGGCTGCTGGCACTGAAGCTTTCTTT	.	TRBV18	TRBJ1-1	TRBD1
CASSLTVSYEQYF	TGTGCCAGCAGTTTAACAGTATCCTACGAGCAGTACTTC	.	TRBV27	TRBJ2-7	.
CASSQGLVNTEAFF	TGTGCCAGCAGCCAGGGACTAGTGAACACTGAAGCTTTCTTT	.	TRBV3-1/TRBV3-2	TRBJ1-1	.
CASSLPKDRPAYEQYF	TGTGCCAGCAGTTTACCCAAGGACAGACCTGCCTACGAGCAGTACTTC	.	TRBV27	TRBJ2-7	.
CASSQGTGERNQPQHF	TGTGCCAGCAGCCAAGGCACAGGGGAACGGAATCAGCCCCAGCATTTT	.	TRBV3-1/TRBV3-2	TRBJ1-5	TRBD1